The TCR beta chain described here comes from a study of Graves' ophthalmopathy and Graves' hyperthyroidism. Amplifying from RNA transcripts, the study obtained TCR beta CDR3 regions. HTBI-primed first-round RT-PCR preceded second-round multiplex PCR. Via MiXCR, TCRdb re-called the multiplex PCR reads, giving one row per CDR3 protein. The sample shows 500,000 to 700,000 distinct CDR3 sequences, about a fifth of them seen only once. The term stable hyperthyroidism indicated an absence of ophthalmopathy within 18 months of follow-up. The table lists this clonotype with many counts. What it binds is unknown. Points from the study as a whole: Using a 13-signature model, the authors split ophthalmopathy from stable hyperthyroidism, with approximately 88% sensitivity and roughly 83% specificity. At just over 70% sensitivity and 72.22% specificity, the model predicted progression of the ophthalmopathy.

V trimming: 5 bases; J trimming: 4 bases; junction bases outside the gene matches: 10. The CDR3 extends over 16 amino acids. The sequenced sample consisted of peripheral blood. The chain recombines TRBV12-3 or TRBV12-4 with TRBJ1-2; TRBD1 agrees at 10 bases. The source of this sequence is a young woman with stable Graves' hyperthyroidism. Some clones in this sample may be carry-over from other donors' samples. The CDR3 region is CASSDRTGGKGYGYTF. For the CDR3, the DNA is TGTGCCAGCAGTGATAGGACAGGGGGTAAAGGCTATGGCTACACCTTC.